The 15 T cell receptor beta chains below all came from one sample that was sequenced in a study of T-cell reconstitution after alpha-beta-depleted transplantation in children. During its preparation, the TCRbeta library received unique molecular identifiers. One entry per CDR3 protein results from TCRdb running MiXCR on the PCR reads. The sample lists some 250,000 distinct CDR3 sequences; about 12% were seen once. The sequencing used PBMCs from the stem cell graft donor, collected from the stem cell graft. The receptors here all came from a human donor who donated a stem cell graft to a child with acute lymphoblastic leukemia.

In this sample, this clonotype turned up many times. The CDR3 DNA is TGTGCCAGCTCCGCACTGGGGGGCTCCCCGTACTTC. This codes for CASSALGGSPYF. The chain links TRBV19 to TRBJ2-7, with D perhaps being TRBD1 or TRBD2 (6 bases each). Germline V lookup: CDR1 LNHDA, CDR2 SQIVND (reference sequence). The CDR3 spans 12 residues. V lost 9 bases to trimming and J lost 12 bases, with 21 bases between them.

The chain links TRBV6-1 to TRBJ1-1, with a tentative D call TRBD1 (5 bases). The V end lost 7 bases, the J end lost 1 base, and 22 bases lay between the germline ends. This CDR3 region has 17 residues. The germline V gene has CDR1 MNHNS and CDR2 SASEGT. The CDR3 DNA is TGTGCCAGCACAGAAAACCGGGACCGAAAAAAGAACACTGAAGCTTTCTTT. Amino acid sequence: CASTENRDRKKNTEAFF.

This clonotype has ten or more counts. The V gene is TRBV20-1, the J gene TRBJ2-3; D is possibly TRBD2 (5 bases). Trimming shortened V by 6 bases and J by 6 bases, and 16 bases separated the two germline ends. Germline CDR1 and CDR2: DFQATT and SNEGSKA (reference sequence). CDR3 length: 13 amino acids. The CDR3 bases are TGCAGTGCGCGGGTGGGAAGCAGTGATACGCAGTATTTT. Encoded protein: CSARVGSSDTQYF.

This clonotype was detected only a few times. This chain connects TRBV3-1 to TRBJ2-7; 11 bases match TRBD2. Unmatched junction bases numbered 9, after V lost 1 base and J lost 7 bases. CDR1 and CDR2 (germline): LGHDT, YNNKEL (reference sequence). This CDR3 is 16 amino acids long. CDR3 in DNA: TGTGCCAGCAGCCAAGCCCTAGCGGGGGGATCTGGAGAGCAGTACTTC. This sequence encodes CASSQALAGGSGEQYF.

Ten or more counts support this clonotype. The V gene is TRBV24-1, the J gene TRBJ2-6; D call uncertain. Between the trimmed V and J ends, which lost 4 bases and 3 bases, there was a span of 3 bases. Germline V gene lookup returns CDR1 KGHDR and CDR2 SFDVKD. This CDR3 is 13 amino acids long. The CDR3 nucleotides read TGTGCCACCAGTGAGGGTGGGGCCAACGTCCTGACTTTC. Translated, it gives CATSEGGANVLTF.

This clonotype was observed many times. The genes are TRBV12-3 or TRBV12-4 and TRBJ1-1; D remains unclear. The CDR3 has 12 amino acids. Trimming took off 4 bases at V and 3 bases at J, with 6 bases between the two ends. The CDR3 nucleotides are TGTGCCAGCAGTTCCAGGCACACTGAAGCTTTCTTT. Amino acid sequence: CASSSRHTEAFF.

This clonotype has ten or more counts. This chain joins TRBV7-9 and TRBJ2-7; a possible D gene is TRBD2 (5 bases). V shed 7 bases and J shed 1 base, with 8 bases lying between them. From germline, CDR1 is SEHNR and CDR2 FQNEAQ (reference sequence). CDR3 length: 12 amino acids. The CDR3 loop is CASTRGSYEQYF. In DNA form, the CDR3 reads TGTGCCAGCACCCGAGGGTCCTACGAGCAGTACTTC.

Many counts were recorded for this clonotype. This chain connects TRBV29-1 to TRBJ1-1, with D tentatively TRBD1 (6 bases). V was clipped by 7 bases and J by 0 bases, with 15 bases between them. This CDR3 spans 14 amino acids. Germline-derived CDR1 and CDR2 are SQVTM and ANQGSEA. DNA for the CDR3: TGCAGCGCCCCCGGACAGCCTATGAACACTGAAGCTTTCTTT. Translating gives CSAPGQPMNTEAFF. Complete variable domain (other parts from reference TRBV29-1 and TRBJ1-1): SAVISQKPSRDICQRGTSLTIQCQVDSQVTMMFWYRQQPGQSLTLIATANQGSEATYESGFVIDKFPISRPNLTFSTLTVSNMSPEDSSIYLCSAPGQPMNTEAFFGQGTRLTVV.

The gene calls are TRBV7-2 and TRBJ2-7; D is uncertain. The V gene's germline CDR1 is SGHTA and CDR2 FQGNSA. The CDR3 loop spans 13 amino acids. With 2 bases removed from V and 8 bases from J, the gap between germline ends came to 13 bases. CDR3 in amino acids: CASSLNLVEKQYF. The CDR3 DNA reads as TGTGCCAGCAGCTTAAATCTAGTGGAGAAGCAGTACTTC. Looking up the rest from reference TRBV7-2 and TRBJ2-7 gives the full variable domain: GAGVSQSPSNKVTEKGKDVELRCDPISGHTALYWYRQSLGQGLEFLIYFQGNSAPDKSGLPSDRFSAERTGGSVSTLTIQRTQQEDSAVYLCASSLNLVEKQYFGPGTRLTVT.

This rearrangement joins TRBV30 to TRBJ2-2, with TRBD2 matching over 10 bases. V shed 4 bases, J shed 3 bases, and the junction held 8 bases outside the gene matches. This CDR3 region has 16 residues. The germline CDR1 and CDR2 sequences are GTSNPN and SVGIG (reference sequence). The CDR3, as DNA: TGTGCCTGGAATTTAGCGGGAGGTTTCGACACCGGGGAGCTGTTTTTT. Its protein is CAWNLAGGFDTGELFF.

This clonotype has at least ten counts. The V call is TRBV20-1, the J call TRBJ1-6; TRBD1 matches 9 bases. Germline CDR1 and CDR2: DFQATT and SNEGSKA (reference sequence). V dropped 7 bases and J dropped 10; count of bases not matched to a gene: 11. The CDR3 contains 14 residues. The CDR3: CSVRTGAASSPLHF. Here the CDR3 DNA reads TGCAGTGTTAGGACAGGGGCCGCGAGCTCACCCCTCCACTTT.

This clonotype has a handful of counts. The chain has TRBV28 and TRBJ2-2, with D hard to call. The germline V gene has CDR1 MDHEN and CDR2 SYDVKM. V was trimmed by 11 bases and J by 0 bases, leaving 13 bases between them. This CDR3 region has 14 residues. The CDR3 nucleotides read TGTGCCGTACGGAGACAATCGAACACCGGGGAGCTGTTTTTT. It specifies CAVRRQSNTGELFF.

A single count supports this clonotype. V is TRBV7-9 and J is TRBJ2-1, with TRBD2 identical over 8 bases. Germline V gene lookup returns CDR1 SEHNR and CDR2 FQNEAQ (reference sequence). This CDR3 comprises 14 residues. With V trimmed by 6 bases and J by 8 bases, 9 bases remained unmatched. CDR3: CASRDERERDEQFF. DNA of the CDR3: TGTGCCAGCAGGGACGAGCGGGAGAGGGATGAGCAGTTCTTC.

This clonotype was recorded at least ten times. The rearrangement links TRBV6-1 to TRBJ1-6; 7 bases are shared with TRBD1. Germline CDR1 reads MNHNS; CDR2 reads SASEGT. The length of the CDR3 is 17 residues. V shed 5 bases and J 6 bases; nucleotides not matched to a gene: 13. The CDR3 sequence: CASSLPRQGASNSPLHF. The CDR3 nucleotides read TGTGCCAGCAGTCTCCCGAGACAGGGTGCGTCTAATTCACCCCTCCACTTT.

This clonotype appeared many times. V and J are TRBV20-1 and TRBJ1-1, with 8 bases aligning to TRBD1. The CDR3 spans 15 residues. Germline CDR1 DFQATT, CDR2 SNEGSKA (reference sequence). V shed 6 bases and J 1 base; nucleotides not matched to a gene: 10. This chain's CDR3 is CSATGGVRGNTEAFF. Here the CDR3 DNA reads TGCAGTGCCACAGGGGGGGTCCGAGGGAACACTGAAGCTTTCTTT.